This entry features one T cell receptor beta chain sequence. Its antigen is currently unknown. PCR amplification relied on 60 Vbeta primers (plus 13 Jbeta primers). Produced via immunoSEQ multiplex PCR; TCRdb's table is partial and in-frame only. The sample has a few hundred thousand clones; about four fifths are singletons. The data were obtained in a study of cytomegalovirus exposure and HLA in healthy donors. General study points: In presence/absence analyses, roughly uniform sequencing depth across donors was assumed. A later analysis found common viral pathogens apparently linked to several of the most significant clusters.

J gave up 5 bases and V 7 bases, and 7 bases lay outside the gene matches. Germline-derived CDR1 and CDR2 are WSHSY and SAAADI. This CDR3 region has 13 residues. The specimen sequenced was PBMCs. This receptor was identified in a woman aged 40 to 55 in good health and CMV-seropositive. This sequence joins TRBV10-2 and TRBJ1-1, with 7 nucleotides matching TRBD1. In nucleotides, the CDR3 is TGCGCCAGCAATCCTCAGGGGGAAACTGAAGCTTTCTTT. Its translation: CASNPQGETEAFF.